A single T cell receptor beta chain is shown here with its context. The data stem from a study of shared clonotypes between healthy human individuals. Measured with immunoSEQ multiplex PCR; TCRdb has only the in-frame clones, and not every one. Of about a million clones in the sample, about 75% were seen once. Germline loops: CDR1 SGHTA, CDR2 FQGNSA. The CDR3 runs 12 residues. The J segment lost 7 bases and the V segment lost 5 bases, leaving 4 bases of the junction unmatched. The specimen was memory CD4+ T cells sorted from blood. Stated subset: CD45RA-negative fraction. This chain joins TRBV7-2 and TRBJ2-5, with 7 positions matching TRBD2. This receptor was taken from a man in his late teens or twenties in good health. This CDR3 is CASSPPGGTQYF. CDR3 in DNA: TGTGCCAGCAGCCCACCGGGGGGGACCCAGTACTTC.